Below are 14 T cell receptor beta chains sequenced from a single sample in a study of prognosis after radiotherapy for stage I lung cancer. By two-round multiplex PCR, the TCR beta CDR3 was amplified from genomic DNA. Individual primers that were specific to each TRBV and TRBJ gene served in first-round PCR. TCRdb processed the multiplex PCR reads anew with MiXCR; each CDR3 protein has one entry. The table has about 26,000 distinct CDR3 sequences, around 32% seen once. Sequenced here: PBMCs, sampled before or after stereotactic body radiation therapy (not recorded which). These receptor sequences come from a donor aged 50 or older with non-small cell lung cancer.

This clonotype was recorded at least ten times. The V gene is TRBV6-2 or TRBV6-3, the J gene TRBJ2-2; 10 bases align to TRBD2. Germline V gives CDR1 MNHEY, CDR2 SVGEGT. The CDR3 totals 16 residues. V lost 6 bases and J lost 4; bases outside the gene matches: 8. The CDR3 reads CASRRTGTSVTGELFF. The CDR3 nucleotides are TGTGCCAGCAGGAGAACCGGGACTAGCGTCACCGGGGAGCTGTTTTTT.

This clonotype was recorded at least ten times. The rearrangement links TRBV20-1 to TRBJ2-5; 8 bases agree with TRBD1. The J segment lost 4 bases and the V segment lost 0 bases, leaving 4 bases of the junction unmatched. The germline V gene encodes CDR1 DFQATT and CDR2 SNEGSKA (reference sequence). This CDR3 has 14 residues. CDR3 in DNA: TGCAGTGCTAGAGATGGACAGGGAGGAGAGACCCAGTACTTC. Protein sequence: CSARDGQGGETQYF.

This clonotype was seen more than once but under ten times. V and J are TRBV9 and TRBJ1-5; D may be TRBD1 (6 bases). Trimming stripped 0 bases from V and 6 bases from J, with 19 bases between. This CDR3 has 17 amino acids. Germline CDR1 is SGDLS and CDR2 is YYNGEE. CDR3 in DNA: TGTGCCAGCAGCGTAGGTGGGGGCCTAGAAGGGGGTCAGCCCCAGCATTTT. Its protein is CASSVGGGLEGGQPQHF.

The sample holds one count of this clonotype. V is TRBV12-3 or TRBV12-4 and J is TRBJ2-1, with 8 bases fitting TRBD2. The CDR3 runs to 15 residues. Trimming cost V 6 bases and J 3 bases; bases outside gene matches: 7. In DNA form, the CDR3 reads TGTGCCAGCAGACTGGGTAGCGGGATCTACAATGAGCAGTTCTTC. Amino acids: CASRLGSGIYNEQFF.

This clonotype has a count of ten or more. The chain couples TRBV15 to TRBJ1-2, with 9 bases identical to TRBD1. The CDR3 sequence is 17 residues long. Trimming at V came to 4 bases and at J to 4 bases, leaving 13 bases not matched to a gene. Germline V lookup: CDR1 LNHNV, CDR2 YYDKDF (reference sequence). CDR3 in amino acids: CATSNPGQGGSFYGYTF. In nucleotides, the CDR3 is TGTGCCACCAGCAACCCGGGACAGGGCGGTTCCTTCTATGGCTACACCTTC.

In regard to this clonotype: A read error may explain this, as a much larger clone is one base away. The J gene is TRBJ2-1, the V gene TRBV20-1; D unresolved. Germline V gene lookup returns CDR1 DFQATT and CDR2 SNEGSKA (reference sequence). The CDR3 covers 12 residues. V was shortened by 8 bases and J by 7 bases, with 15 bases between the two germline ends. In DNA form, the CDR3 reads TGCAGTTGGGTGGCTAACAAGAATGAGCAGTTCTTC. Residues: CSWVANKNEQFF.

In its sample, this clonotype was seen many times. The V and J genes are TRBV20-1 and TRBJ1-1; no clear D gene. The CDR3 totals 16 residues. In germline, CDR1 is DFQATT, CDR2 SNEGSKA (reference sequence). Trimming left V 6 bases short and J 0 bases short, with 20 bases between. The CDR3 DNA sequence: TGCAGTGCCACTTACCCCCCGGGGAACATGAACACTGAAGCTTTCTTT. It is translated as CSATYPPGNMNTEAFF.

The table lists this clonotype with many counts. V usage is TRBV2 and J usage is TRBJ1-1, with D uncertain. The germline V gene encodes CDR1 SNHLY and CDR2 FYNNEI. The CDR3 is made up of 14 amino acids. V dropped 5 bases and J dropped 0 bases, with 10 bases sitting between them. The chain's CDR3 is CASSKREMNTEAFF. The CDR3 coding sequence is TGTGCCAGCAGTAAGAGGGAAATGAACACTGAAGCTTTCTTT.

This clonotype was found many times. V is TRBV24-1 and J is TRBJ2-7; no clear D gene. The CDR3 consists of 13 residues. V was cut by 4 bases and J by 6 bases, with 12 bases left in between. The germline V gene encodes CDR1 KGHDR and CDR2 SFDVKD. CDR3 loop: CATSEIPHLEQYF. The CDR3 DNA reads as TGTGCCACCAGTGAGATCCCCCATCTCGAGCAGTACTTC.

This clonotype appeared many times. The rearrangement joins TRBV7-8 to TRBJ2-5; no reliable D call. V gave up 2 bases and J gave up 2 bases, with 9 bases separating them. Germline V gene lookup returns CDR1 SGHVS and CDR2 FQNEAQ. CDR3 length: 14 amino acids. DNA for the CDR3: TGTGCCAGCAGCTTATTCATCGGTCAAGAGACCCAGTACTTC. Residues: CASSLFIGQETQYF.

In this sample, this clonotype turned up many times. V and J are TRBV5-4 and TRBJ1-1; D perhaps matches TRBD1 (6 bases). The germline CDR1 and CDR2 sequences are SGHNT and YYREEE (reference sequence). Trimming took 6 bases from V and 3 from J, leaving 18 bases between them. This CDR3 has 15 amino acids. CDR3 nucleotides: TGTGCCAGCAACTTAGGGAAGACAGGAGACACTGAAGCTTTCTTT. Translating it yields CASNLGKTGDTEAFF.

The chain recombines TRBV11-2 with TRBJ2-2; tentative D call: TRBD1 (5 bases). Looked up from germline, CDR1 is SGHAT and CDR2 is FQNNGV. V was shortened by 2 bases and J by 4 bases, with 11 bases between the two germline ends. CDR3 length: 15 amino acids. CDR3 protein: CASSLNPTATGELFF. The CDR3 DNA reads TGTGCCAGCAGCTTAAACCCGACAGCCACCGGGGAGCTGTTTTTT.

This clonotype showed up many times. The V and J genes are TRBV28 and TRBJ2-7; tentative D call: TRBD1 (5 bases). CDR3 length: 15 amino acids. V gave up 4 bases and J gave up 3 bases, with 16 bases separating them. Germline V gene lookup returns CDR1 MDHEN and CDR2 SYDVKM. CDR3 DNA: TGTGCCAGCAGTTCCTCGAGACAGTGGATCTACGAGCAGTACTTC. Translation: CASSSSRQWIYEQYF.

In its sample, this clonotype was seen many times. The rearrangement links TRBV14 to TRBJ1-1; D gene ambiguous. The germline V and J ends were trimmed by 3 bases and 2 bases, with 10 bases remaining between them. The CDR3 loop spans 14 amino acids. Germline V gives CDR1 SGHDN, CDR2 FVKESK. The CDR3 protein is CASSHISLNTEAFF. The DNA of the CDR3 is TGTGCCAGCAGCCATATTTCCCTAAACACTGAAGCTTTCTTT.